This record looks at one T cell receptor (beta chain) sequence and its context. V was shortened by 1 base and J by 5 bases, with 12 bases between the two germline ends. The CDR3 loop spans 14 amino acids. Germline CDR1 and CDR2: KGHSH and LQKENI. The entry originates in a study of blood T cell repertoires in COVID-19. Produced via immunoSEQ multiplex PCR; TCRdb's table is partial and in-frame only. The table has around 140,000 clones, about four fifths seen once. V and J are TRBV18 and TRBJ2-7, with D maybe TRBD1 (5 bases). The material sequenced was peripheral blood. The receptor was isolated from an older man who had recovered from COVID-19. CDR3 region: CASSPRIREDEQYF. In DNA, the CDR3 is TGTGCCAGCTCACCACGCATCAGGGAAGACGAGCAGTACTTC.